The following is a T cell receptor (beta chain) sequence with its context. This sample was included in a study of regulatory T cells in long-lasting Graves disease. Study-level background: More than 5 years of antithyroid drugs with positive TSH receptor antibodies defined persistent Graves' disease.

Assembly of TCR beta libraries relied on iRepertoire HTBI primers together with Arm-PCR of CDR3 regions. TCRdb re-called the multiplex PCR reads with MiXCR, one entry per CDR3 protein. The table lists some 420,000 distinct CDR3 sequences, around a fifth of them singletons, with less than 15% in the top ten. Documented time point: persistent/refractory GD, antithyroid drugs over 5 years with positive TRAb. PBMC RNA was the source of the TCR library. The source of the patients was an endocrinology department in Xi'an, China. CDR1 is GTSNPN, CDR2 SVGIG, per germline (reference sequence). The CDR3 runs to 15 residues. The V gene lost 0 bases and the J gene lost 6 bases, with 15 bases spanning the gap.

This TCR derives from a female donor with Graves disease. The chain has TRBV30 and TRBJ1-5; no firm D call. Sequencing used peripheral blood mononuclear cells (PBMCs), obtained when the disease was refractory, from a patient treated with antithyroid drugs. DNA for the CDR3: TGTGCCTGGAGTGTACCCCGGCGTGGTACTCAGCCCCAGCATTTT. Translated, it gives CAWSVPRRGTQPQHF.